This T cell receptor (beta chain) was found in a study of T-cell memory formation after mild COVID-19. Study observations and caveats: CD4+ bias marked clones expanding day 15 to 37, unlike balanced contracting clones. Contracting CD4+ clones were located mainly in CM and EM, and CD8+ clones in EMRA.

CDR3 length: 10 residues. V lost 0 bases to trimming and J lost 8 bases, with 4 bases between them. Germline loops: CDR1 SQVTM, CDR2 ANQGSEA. TCRdb recomputed calls from the 5' RACE reads with MiXCR, one row per CDR3 protein. Among under 300,000 distinct CDR3 sequences listed, 7.5% to 10% were seen once. This clonotype came up a few times. Its target is unknown. Material: PBMCs or a T cell subset sorted from them (not recorded which). The V and J genes are TRBV29-1 and TRBJ1-1; D call uncertain. The source of this sequence is a man aged 18 to 35 who had mild COVID-19 (a few samples of this study predate the infection). Cell type and time point are not known. The CDR3 coding sequence is TGCAGCGTTGAAGATCGGGAAGCTTTCTTT. Its translation: CSVEDREAFF.